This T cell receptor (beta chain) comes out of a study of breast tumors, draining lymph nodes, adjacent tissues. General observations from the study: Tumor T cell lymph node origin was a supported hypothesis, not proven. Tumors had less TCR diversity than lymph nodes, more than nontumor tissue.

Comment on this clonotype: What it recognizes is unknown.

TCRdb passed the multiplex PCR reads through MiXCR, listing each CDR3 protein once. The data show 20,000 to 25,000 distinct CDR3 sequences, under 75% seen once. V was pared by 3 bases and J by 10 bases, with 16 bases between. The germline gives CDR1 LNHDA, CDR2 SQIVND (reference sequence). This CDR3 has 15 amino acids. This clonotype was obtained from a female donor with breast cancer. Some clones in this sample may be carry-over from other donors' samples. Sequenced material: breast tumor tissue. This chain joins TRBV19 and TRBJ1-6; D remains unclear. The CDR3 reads CASSIDRTGSSPLHF. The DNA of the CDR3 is TGTGCCAGTAGTATTGACCGCACCGGGAGCTCACCCCTCCACTTT.